This T cell receptor beta chain is drawn from a study of blood T cell repertoires in COVID-19. This table comes from immunoSEQ multiplex PCR, and its TCRdb copy is limited to in-frame clones, with some not included. The table shows approximately 81,000 clones, with about nine tenths occurring only once. This CDR3 has 13 amino acids. Trimming stripped 4 bases from V and 9 bases from J, with 11 bases between. Per the germline V gene, CDR1 is SGDLS and CDR2 is YYNGEE. The material sequenced was peripheral blood. The chain recombines TRBV9 with TRBJ1-6; D ambiguous. The receptor was isolated from a man in his 70s with active or convalescent COVID-19. DNA of the CDR3: TGTGCCAGCAGCCCGATCCCGGGTTCACCCCTCCACTTT. It translates to CASSPIPGSPLHF.